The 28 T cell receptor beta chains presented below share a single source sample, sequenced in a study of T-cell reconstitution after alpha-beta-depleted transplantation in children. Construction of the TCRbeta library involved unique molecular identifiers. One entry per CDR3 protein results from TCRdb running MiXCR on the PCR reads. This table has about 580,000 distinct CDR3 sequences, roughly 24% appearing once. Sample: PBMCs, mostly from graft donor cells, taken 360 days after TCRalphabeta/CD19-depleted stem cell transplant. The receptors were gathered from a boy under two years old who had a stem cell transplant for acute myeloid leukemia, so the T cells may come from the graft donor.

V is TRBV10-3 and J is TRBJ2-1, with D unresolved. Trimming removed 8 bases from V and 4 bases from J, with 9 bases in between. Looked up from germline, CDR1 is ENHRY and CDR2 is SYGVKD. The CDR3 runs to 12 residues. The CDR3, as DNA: TGTGCCATCCGGACGGATTACAATGAGCAGTTCTTC. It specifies CAIRTDYNEQFF.

CDR3 amino acids: CASSPLSGQGAAGNTIYF. The CDR3 DNA reads as TGTGCCAGCAGTCCCCTATCAGGACAGGGGGCGGCTGGAAACACCATATATTTT. This chain connects TRBV12-3 or TRBV12-4 to TRBJ1-3, with 11 positions matching TRBD1. The length of the CDR3 is 18 residues. With V trimmed by 5 bases and J by 2 bases, 11 bases remained unmatched.

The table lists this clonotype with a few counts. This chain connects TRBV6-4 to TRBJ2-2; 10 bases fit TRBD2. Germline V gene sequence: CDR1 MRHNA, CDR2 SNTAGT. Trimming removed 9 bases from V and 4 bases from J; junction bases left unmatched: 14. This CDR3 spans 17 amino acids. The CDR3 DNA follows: TGTGCCAGAACCAGCGGGGGGGCCGGAGAGAGCACCGGGGAGCTGTTTTTT. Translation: CARTSGGAGESTGELFF.

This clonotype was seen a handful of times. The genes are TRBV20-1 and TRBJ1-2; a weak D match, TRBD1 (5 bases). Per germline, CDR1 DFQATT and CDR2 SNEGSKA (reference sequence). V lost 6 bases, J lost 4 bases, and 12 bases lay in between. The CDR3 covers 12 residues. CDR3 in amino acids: CSALGGVYGYTF. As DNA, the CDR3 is TGCAGTGCCCTCGGGGGGGTCTATGGCTACACCTTC.

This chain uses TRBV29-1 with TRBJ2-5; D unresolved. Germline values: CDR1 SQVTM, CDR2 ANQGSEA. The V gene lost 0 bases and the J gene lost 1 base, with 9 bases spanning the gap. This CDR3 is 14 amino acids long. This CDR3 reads CSVEERDFQETQYF. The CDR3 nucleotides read TGCAGCGTTGAAGAGCGAGATTTCCAAGAGACCCAGTACTTC. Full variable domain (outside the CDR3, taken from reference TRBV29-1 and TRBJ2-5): SAVISQKPSRDICQRGTSLTIQCQVDSQVTMMFWYRQQPGQSLTLIATANQGSEATYESGFVIDKFPISRPNLTFSTLTVSNMSPEDSSIYLCSVEERDFQETQYFGPGTRLLVL.

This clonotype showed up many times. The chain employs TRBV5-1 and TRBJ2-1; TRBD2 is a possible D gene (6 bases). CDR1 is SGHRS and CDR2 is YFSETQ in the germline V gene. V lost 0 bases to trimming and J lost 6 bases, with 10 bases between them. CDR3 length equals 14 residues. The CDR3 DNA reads TGCGCCAGCAGCTTGGCAAAGGGACTCAATGAGCAGTTCTTC. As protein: CASSLAKGLNEQFF.

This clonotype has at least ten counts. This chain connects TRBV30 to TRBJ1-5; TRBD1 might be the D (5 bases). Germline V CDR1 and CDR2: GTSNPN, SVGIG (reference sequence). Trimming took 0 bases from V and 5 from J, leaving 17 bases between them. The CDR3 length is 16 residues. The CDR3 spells CAWSVPGPPGDQPQHF. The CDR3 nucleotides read TGTGCCTGGAGTGTTCCCGGTCCCCCGGGGGATCAGCCCCAGCATTTT.

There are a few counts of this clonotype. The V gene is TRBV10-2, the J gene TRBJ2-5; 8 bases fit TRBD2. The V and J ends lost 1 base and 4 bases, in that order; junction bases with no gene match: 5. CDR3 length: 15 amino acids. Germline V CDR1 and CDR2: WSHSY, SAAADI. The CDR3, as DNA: TGCGCCAGCAGTGAGTTCGGACTAGCAGGAGAGACCCAGTACTTC. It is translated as CASSEFGLAGETQYF.

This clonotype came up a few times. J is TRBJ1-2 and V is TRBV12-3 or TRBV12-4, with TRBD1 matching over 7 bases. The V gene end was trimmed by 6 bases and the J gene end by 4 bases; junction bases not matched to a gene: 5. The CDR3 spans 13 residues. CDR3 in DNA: TGTGCCAGCAGCCGGACAGGCGGCTATGGCTACACCTTC. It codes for CASSRTGGYGYTF.

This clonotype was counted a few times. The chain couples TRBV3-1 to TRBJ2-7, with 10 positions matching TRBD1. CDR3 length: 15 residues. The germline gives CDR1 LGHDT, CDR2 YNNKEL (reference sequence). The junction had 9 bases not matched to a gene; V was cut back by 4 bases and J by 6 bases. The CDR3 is CASSLRQGARLEQYF. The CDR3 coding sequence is TGTGCCAGCAGCCTTAGACAGGGGGCGCGTCTCGAGCAGTACTTC.

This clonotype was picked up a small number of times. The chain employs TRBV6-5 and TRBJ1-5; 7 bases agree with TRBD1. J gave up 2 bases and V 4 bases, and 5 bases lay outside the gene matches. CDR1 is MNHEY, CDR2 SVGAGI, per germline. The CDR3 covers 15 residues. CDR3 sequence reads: CASSSQGFGNQPQHF. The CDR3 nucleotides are TGTGCCAGCAGTTCACAGGGGTTTGGCAATCAGCCCCAGCATTTT.

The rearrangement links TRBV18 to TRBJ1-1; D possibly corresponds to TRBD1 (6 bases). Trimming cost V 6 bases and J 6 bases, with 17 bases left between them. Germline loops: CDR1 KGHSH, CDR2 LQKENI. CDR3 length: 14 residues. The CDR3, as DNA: TGTGCCAGCTCCCAGAGGGGGTCGGTCGCTGAAGCTTTCTTT. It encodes CASSQRGSVAEAFF.

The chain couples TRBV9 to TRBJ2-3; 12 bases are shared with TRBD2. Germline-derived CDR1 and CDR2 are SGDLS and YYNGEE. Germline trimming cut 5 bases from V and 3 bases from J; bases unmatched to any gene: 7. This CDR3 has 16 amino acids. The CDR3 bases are TGTGCCAGCAGGGCCCCCCTAGCGGGGGGGACAGATACGCAGTATTTT. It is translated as CASRAPLAGGTDTQYF.

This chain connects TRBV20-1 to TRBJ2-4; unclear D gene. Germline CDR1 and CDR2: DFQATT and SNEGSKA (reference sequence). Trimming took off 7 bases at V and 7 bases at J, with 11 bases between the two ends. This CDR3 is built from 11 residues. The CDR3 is CSVDSWNIQYF. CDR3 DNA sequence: TGCAGTGTTGACTCTTGGAACATTCAGTACTTC.

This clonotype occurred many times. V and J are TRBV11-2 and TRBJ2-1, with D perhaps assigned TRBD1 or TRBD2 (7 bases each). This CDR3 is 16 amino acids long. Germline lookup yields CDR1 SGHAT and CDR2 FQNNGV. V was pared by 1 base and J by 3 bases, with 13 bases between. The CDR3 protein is CASSLAGGVRYNEQFF. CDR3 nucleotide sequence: TGTGCCAGCAGCTTAGCAGGGGGGGTCCGCTACAATGAGCAGTTCTTC. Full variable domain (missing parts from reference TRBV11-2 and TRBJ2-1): EAGVAQSPRYKIIEKRQSVAFWCNPISGHATLYWYQQILGQGPKLLIQFQNNGVVDDSQLPKDRFSAERLKGVDSTLKIQPAKLEDSAVYLCASSLAGGVRYNEQFFGPGTRLTVL.

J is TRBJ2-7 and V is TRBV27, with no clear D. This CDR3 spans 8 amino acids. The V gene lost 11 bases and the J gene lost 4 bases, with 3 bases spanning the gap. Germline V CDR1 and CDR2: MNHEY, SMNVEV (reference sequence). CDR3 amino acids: CAGYEQYV. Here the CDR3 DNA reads TGTGCCGGGTACGAGCAGTACGTC.

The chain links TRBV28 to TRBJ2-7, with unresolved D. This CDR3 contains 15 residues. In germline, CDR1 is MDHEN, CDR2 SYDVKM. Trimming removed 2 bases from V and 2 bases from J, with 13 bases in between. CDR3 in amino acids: CASSLGGTGPYEQYV. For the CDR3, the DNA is TGTGCCAGCAGTTTAGGTGGTACGGGCCCCTACGAGCAGTACGTC.

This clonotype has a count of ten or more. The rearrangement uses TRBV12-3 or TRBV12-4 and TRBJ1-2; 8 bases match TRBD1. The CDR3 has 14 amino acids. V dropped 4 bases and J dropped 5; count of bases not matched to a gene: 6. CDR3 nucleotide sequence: TGTGCCAGCAGTTATGGGACAGGCGCTTATGGCTACACCTTC. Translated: CASSYGTGAYGYTF.

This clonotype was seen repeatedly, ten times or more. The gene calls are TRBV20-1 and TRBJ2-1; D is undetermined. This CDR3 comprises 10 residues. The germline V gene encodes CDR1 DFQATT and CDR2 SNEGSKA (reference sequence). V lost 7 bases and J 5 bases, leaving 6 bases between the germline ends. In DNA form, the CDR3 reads TGCAGTGTAGGCAACAATGAGCAGTTCTTC. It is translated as CSVGNNEQFF.

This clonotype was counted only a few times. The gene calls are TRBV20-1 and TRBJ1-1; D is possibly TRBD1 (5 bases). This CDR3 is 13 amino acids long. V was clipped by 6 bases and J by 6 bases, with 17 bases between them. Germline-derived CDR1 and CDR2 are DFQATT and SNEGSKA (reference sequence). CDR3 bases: TGCAGTGCCCCGGGGGGTTCAGGGTCTGAAGCTTTCTTT. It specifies CSAPGGSGSEAFF.

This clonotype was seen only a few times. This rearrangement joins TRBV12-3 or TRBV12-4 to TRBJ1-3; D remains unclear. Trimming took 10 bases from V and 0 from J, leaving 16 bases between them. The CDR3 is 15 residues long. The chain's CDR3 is CATRSESFSGNTIYF. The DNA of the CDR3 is TGTGCCACCAGGAGCGAGAGCTTCTCTGGAAACACCATATATTTT.

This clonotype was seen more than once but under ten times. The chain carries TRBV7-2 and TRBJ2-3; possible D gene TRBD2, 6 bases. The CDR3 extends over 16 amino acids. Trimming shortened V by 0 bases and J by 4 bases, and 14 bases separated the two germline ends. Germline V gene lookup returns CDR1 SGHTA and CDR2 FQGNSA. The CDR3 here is CASSLALGGGSDTQYF. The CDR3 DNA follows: TGTGCCAGCAGCTTAGCGCTCGGGGGTGGTTCAGATACGCAGTATTTT.

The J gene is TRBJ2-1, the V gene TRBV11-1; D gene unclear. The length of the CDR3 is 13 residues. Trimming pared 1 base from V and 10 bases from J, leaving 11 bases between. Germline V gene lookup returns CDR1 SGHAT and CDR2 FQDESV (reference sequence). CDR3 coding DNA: TGTGCCAGCAGCTTAGAAGTCGGATACGAGCAGTTCTTC. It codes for CASSLEVGYEQFF.

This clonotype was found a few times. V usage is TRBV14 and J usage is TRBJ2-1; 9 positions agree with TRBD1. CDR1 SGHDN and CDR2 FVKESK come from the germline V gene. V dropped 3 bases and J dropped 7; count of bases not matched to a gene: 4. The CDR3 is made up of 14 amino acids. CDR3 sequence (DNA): TGTGCCAGCAGCCACCTGACAGGGGGGAATGAGCAGTTCTTC. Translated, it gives CASSHLTGGNEQFF.

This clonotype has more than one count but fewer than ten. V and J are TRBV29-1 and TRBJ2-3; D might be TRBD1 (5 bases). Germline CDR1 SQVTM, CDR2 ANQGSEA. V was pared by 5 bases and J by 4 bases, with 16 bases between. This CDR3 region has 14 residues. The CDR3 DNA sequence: TGCAGCGTTACGAAGGGGAATCGAGCAGATACGCAGTATTTT. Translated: CSVTKGNRADTQYF.

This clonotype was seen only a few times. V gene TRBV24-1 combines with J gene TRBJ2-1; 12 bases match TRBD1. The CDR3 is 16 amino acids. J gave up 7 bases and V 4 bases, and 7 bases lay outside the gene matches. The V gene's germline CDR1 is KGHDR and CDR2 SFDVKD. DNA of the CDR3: TGTGCCACCAGTGAGCTGGGACAGGGGGCTGATAATGAGCAGTTCTTC. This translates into CATSELGQGADNEQFF.

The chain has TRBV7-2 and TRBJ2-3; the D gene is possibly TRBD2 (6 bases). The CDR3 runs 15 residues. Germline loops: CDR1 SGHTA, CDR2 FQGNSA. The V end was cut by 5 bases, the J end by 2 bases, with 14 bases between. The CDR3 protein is CASSIAGISTDTQYF. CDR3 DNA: TGTGCCAGCAGCATTGCGGGGATCTCCACAGATACGCAGTATTTT.

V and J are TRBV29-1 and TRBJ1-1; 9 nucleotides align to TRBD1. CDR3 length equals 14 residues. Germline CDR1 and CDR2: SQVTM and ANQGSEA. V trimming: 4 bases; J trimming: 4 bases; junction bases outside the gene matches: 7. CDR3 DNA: TGCAGCGTTGGACAGGGGGGCGGGGGCACTGAAGCTTTCTTT. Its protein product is CSVGQGGGGTEAFF.